These T cell receptor beta chains were read from a single sample in a study of T cell responses to AZD1222 COVID-19 vaccine. Sequenced by immunoSEQ multiplex PCR; TCRdb stores in-frame clones only, minus some. The table includes about 130,000 clones, roughly 89% detected once. The sequenced sample was peripheral blood, obtained on day 0 of AZD1222 vaccination. These receptors all come from an adult in good health. Both conserved end residues are part of each CDR3. The D gene is left open where the match is weak. Some rows have no size entry. The others give once, few or many, or a class for an expanded clone.

TRBJ2-7 - - TRBV12-3/TRBV12-4 TGTGCCAGCAGCCCTGGACGGATGGCCGAGCAGTACTTC CASSPGRMAEQYF
TRBJ2-2 - - TRBV11-3 TGTGCCAGCAGCCCGGACATCACCGGGGAGCTGTTTTTT CASSPDITGELFF
TRBJ2-7 - TRBD1 TRBV10-3 TGTGCCATCAGTCGGGACAGGGGGGATCTCTACGAGCAGTACTTC CAISRDRGDLYEQYF
TRBJ2-3 - - TRBV5-1 TGCGCCAGCAGCCAATCCGGGACCCCGAAAAGCACAGATACGCAGTATTTT CASSQSGTPKSTDTQYF
TRBJ1-5 - - TRBV12-3/TRBV12-4 TGTGCCAGCAGTTTAGGGGGGCCCCAGCCCCAGCATTTT CASSLGGPQPQHF
TRBJ1-5 - - TRBV5-6 TGTGCCAGCAGCGACTCGGGGACTAGCAATCAGCCCCAGCATTTT CASSDSGTSNQPQHF
TRBJ2-2 - - TRBV19 TGTGCCACTAGGGAGAGGTGGGGGGACCCCACCGGGGAGCTGTTTTTT CATRERWGDPTGELFF
TRBJ2-2 - - TRBV29-1 TGCAGCGTTGCCCCTATACTCGACGGGGAGCTGTTTTTT CSVAPILDGELFF
TRBJ2-3 - TRBD2 TRBV7-8 TGTGCCAGCAGCCCCCAGAGTGCGGGGGGAAGCACAGATACGCAGTATTTT CASSPQSAGGSTDTQYF
TRBJ2-7 once TRBD1 TRBV5-6 TGTGCCAGCAGCTCCCGGGACAGCGTCGCCTACGAGCAGTACTTC CASSSRDSVAYEQYF
TRBJ1-5 - - TRBV6-2/TRBV6-3 TGTGCCAGCAGTTTGTCCGGACTTGGGGATCAGCCCCAGCATTTT CASSLSGLGDQPQHF
TRBJ1-3 - TRBD1 TRBV3-1/TRBV3-2 TGTGCCAGCAGCCAAGCGAACAGGGGTACTGGAAACACCATATATTTT CASSQANRGTGNTIYF
TRBJ2-3 - - TRBV24-1 TGTGCCACCAGTGACTTAGACACAGATACGCAGTATTTT CATSDLDTDTQYF
TRBJ1-2 - - TRBV7-6 TGTGCCAGCAGCCCAAACGACAGGAACTATGGCTACACCTTC CASSPNDRNYGYTF
TRBJ1-4 - - TRBV29-1 TGCAGCGTTAATGGGGTTTTACGTAGTGAAAAACTGTTTTTT CSVNGVLRSEKLFF
TRBJ2-3 - - TRBV5-5 TGTGCCAGCACCCCGGATTGGACTACTACACCCGACACAGATACGCAGTATTTT CASTPDWTTTPDTDTQYF